The T cell receptor (beta chain) under discussion was sequenced for a study of shared clonotypes between healthy human individuals. Germline V gene sequence: CDR1 SGHNT, CDR2 YYREEE (reference sequence). The CDR3 covers 15 residues. With V trimmed by 1 base and J by 3 bases, 6 bases remained unmatched. Tens of thousands of T cell genomes, or around 300 ng DNA, went into unsorted PBMC replicate PCRs. Authors' analysis steps: Filtering was not the same, since immunoSEQ gave junction-only sequences without quality scores. Repertoires were generated with immunoSEQ multiplex PCR, while TCRdb's copy carries only in-frame clones and drops some. D and trimming come from the DNA, and the V and J calls and clone size come from that table. The sample carries fewer than 600,000 clones, around 74% recorded once. Each unsorted sample relied on around 100 million PBMCs as its source of genomic DNA.

The chain joins TRBV5-4 to TRBJ2-7; TRBD2 matches 8 bases. The sequence was obtained from a woman between 40 and 50 years old in good health. Some clones in this sample may be carry-over from other donors' samples. Input material: PBMCs. CDR3 region: CASSLTGGNSYEQYF. The CDR3 DNA follows: TGTGCCAGCAGCTTGACGGGAGGGAATAGCTACGAGCAGTACTTC.